This is a list of T cell receptor beta chains from one sample in a study of cytomegalovirus exposure and HLA in healthy donors. Libraries were prepared by immunoSEQ multiplex PCR; TCRdb keeps only in-frame clonotypes and omits some of them. This table holds 200,000 or so clones. Specimen: PBMCs. These receptors were obtained from a boy aged 5-17 years in good health and CMV-seronegative. Both conserved end residues are part of each CDR3. D genes are given only for firm matches.

j_call | v_call | d_call | cdr3_nt | cdr3_aa
TRBJ1-4 | TRBV5-8 | . | TGTGCCAGCAGCTTGACAGGTCCTGAAAAACTGTTTTTT | CASSLTGPEKLFF
TRBJ2-5 | TRBV19 | . | TGTGCCAGTAGTCTAAGTGACAGGTTTGAGACCCAGTACTTC | CASSLSDRFETQYF
TRBJ1-3 | TRBV6-5 | . | TGTGCCAGCAGTTACTCCCCGGGGTTCGGAAACACCATATATTTT | CASSYSPGFGNTIYF
TRBJ2-2 | TRBV9 | . | TGTGCCAGCAGCGTTGGAGGGGAGATTAGAACCGGGGAGCTGTTTTTT | CASSVGGEIRTGELFF
TRBJ1-1 | TRBV18 | TRBD1 | TGTGCCAGCTCACCCCCAAATAGACAGGGGGCTGTAAATACTGAAGCTTTCTTT | CASSPPNRQGAVNTEAFF
TRBJ2-7 | TRBV11-2 | TRBD2 | TGTGCCAGCAGCCCATACACCCGGGCGGGACTAATTTACGAGCAGTACTTC | CASSPYTRAGLIYEQYF
TRBJ1-1 | TRBV6-5 | . | TGTGCCAGCAGCCCTTCAGGGCGACGCGGCACTGAAGCTTTCTTT | CASSPSGRRGTEAFF
TRBJ1-4 | TRBV28 | . | TGTGCCAGCAGTTTTGCCAGGGGAGAAGAAAAACTGTTTTTT | CASSFARGEEKLFF
TRBJ1-1 | TRBV6-5 | . | TGTGCCAGCAGTTTGGCCCCCGGAGGGACTGAAGCTTTCTTT | CASSLAPGGTEAFF
TRBJ1-1 | TRBV1 | . | TGCACCAGCAGCCCCAAAGTGTGCAGGGGGGCTGAAGCTTTCTTT | CTSSPKVCRGAEAFF
TRBJ1-2 | TRBV30 | . | TGTGCCTGGGAGGGAGCCCGTGGCTACACCTTC | CAWEGARGYTF
TRBJ1-1 | TRBV18 | TRBD1 | TGTGCCAGCTCACCTCGGGACAGTCAGAACACTGAAGCTTTCTTT | CASSPRDSQNTEAFF
TRBJ1-3 | TRBV11-2 | . | TGTGCCAGCAGCGAACTACGCTCTGGAAACACCATATATTTT | CASSELRSGNTIYF
TRBJ1-1 | TRBV9 | TRBD1 | TGTGCCAGCAGCTCTCAGGGGGCACTGAACACTGAAGCTTTCTTT | CASSSQGALNTEAFF
TRBJ2-1 | TRBV7-9 | TRBD1 | TGTGCCAGCTATGGACAGGGAGACAATGAGCAGTTCTTC | CASYGQGDNEQFF
TRBJ2-7 | TRBV11-3 | TRBD1 | TGTGCCAGCAGCGTTGGACAGGAATCCCGTTACGAGCAGTACTTC | CASSVGQESRYEQYF
TRBJ2-5 | TRBV28 | TRBD2 | TGTGCCAGCAGTACCGGGACTATCAGGTACCAAGAGACCCAGTACTTC | CASSTGTIRYQETQYF
TRBJ2-7 | TRBV2 | . | TGTGCCAGCAGAGAACCACAATTGGTCTACGAGCAGTACTTC | CASREPQLVYEQYF
TRBJ2-7 | TRBV5-1 | TRBD2 | TGCGCCAGCAGCTTTGCCGGGACTAGCGGTCCCGAGCAGTACTTC | CASSFAGTSGPEQYF
TRBJ2-4 | TRBV6-4 | TRBD1 | TGTGCCAGCAGGGTAGACAGGGGCCACCTAATAGCCAAAAACATTCAGTACTTC | CASRVDRGHLIAKNIQYF
TRBJ1-2 | TRBV30 | . | TGTGCCTGGATCAGTAGCGTGACTGAGGGCTACACCTTC | CAWISSVTEGYTF
TRBJ2-1 | TRBV7-2 | . | TGTGCCAGCAGCTTACGGGTCCTCCCGACCAGTCCGTTCTTC | CASSLRVLPTSPFF
TRBJ2-7 | TRBV11-2 | TRBD1 | TGTGCCAGCAGCGCCCCGATGGGACAGGACTACGAGCAGTACTTC | CASSAPMGQDYEQYF
TRBJ2-2 | TRBV11-3 | . | TGTGCCAGCAGCATCACAGGCCCCCGTCAGGACACCGGGGAGCTGTTTTTT | CASSITGPRQDTGELFF
TRBJ1-2 | TRBV19 | TRBD1 | TGTGCCAGTGGTGGACAGGGGATCTATGGCTACACCTTC | CASGGQGIYGYTF
TRBJ1-1 | TRBV7-9 | . | TGTGCCAGCAGCTTAGGCAGTAACACTGAAGCTTTCTTT | CASSLGSNTEAFF
TRBJ1-1 | TRBV7-3 | . | TGTGCCAGCAGCTTAACGATGGGGGGTAGAACTGAAGCTTTCTTT | CASSLTMGGRTEAFF
TRBJ1-6 | TRBV9 | . | TGTGCCAGCAGCGCTGCCCGGGTAGATAATTCACCCCTCCACTTT | CASSAARVDNSPLHF
TRBJ2-3 | TRBV6-1 | TRBD2 | TGTGCCAGCAGTGACGCGTCACTAGCGGGGGGCACAGATACGCAGTATTTT | CASSDASLAGGTDTQYF
TRBJ1-5 | TRBV2 | . | TGTGCCAGCAGTGAAGGAGGGCCAAGAATCCAGCCCCAGCATTTT | CASSEGGPRIQPQHF
TRBJ2-5 | TRBV9 | . | TGTGCCAGCAGCGAAACAGGGTCAGGGGAGACCCAGTACTTC | CASSETGSGETQYF
TRBJ1-2 | TRBV28 | . | TGTGCCAGCAGTCTGGGGCAGTCGGGCTACACCTTC | CASSLGQSGYTF
TRBJ2-2 | TRBV7-9 | . | TGTGCCAGCAGAACCTCGGGGGTTGTGGGGCAGAACACCGGGGAGCTGTTTTTT | CASRTSGVVGQNTGELFF
TRBJ1-5 | TRBV19 | . | TGTGCCAGTAGTATAGAATACTACAATCCCGATCAGCCCCAGCATTTT | CASSIEYYNPDQPQHF
TRBJ2-5 | TRBV11-3 | TRBD2 | TGTGCCAGCAGCCACTGGACTAGCGGGGGGGCAGAGACCCAGTACTTC | CASSHWTSGGAETQYF
TRBJ2-5 | TRBV30 | . | TGTGCCCGGAGCCCTTTGGGCGCAGAGACCCAGTACTTC | CARSPLGAETQYF
TRBJ2-7 | TRBV7-6 | TRBD1 | TGTGCCAGCAGCTCCTCCCCGGGACAGACCTACGAGCAGTACTTC | CASSSSPGQTYEQYF
TRBJ2-5 | TRBV19 | TRBD2 | TGTGCCAGTAGTATAGGATCCGTAGCGGGGGGCCTTCGGGGGACCCAGTACTTC | CASSIGSVAGGLRGTQYF
TRBJ1-1 | TRBV30 | . | TGTGCCCGAGGGCGCAACACTGAAGCTTTCTTT | CARGRNTEAFF
TRBJ1-1 | TRBV7-6 | . | TGTGCCAGCAGCTTTGACACTTTGAACACTGAAGCTTTCTTT | CASSFDTLNTEAFF
TRBJ1-1 | TRBV7-2 | . | TGTGCCAGCAGCCAATCCCACAGGGTTGATGAAGCTTTCTTT | CASSQSHRVDEAFF
TRBJ1-1 | TRBV18 | . | TGTGCCAGCTCACCAAACACCCTCTTTAACACTGAAGCTTTCTTT | CASSPNTLFNTEAFF
TRBJ1-2 | TRBV5-5 | . | TGTGCCAGCAGCTTGCCAGGGAATCGCTATGGCTACACCTTC | CASSLPGNRYGYTF
TRBJ2-1 | TRBV30 | TRBD2 | TGTGCCTGGAGGCGGGGGGGCGGTGGGGAGCAGTTCTTC | CAWRRGGGGEQFF
TRBJ2-7 | TRBV27 | . | TGTGCCAGCAGTTTACAGGGTAATTCCTACGAGCAGTACTTC | CASSLQGNSYEQYF